This T cell receptor (beta chain) was sequenced for a study of shared clonotypes between healthy human individuals. Overall study findings and caveats: For sorted subsets, rarefaction showed incomplete sequencing despite large depth. Naive subsets generally exceeded memory subsets in estimated richness.

V lost 4 bases to trimming and J lost 5 bases; unmatched junction nucleotides: 5. Germline assignment: CDR1 SGHRS and CDR2 YFSETQ. The length of the CDR3 is 17 residues. CD45RO-negative CD8 cells positively selected for CCR7 made up the naive population, which excluded terminally differentiated effector memory CD45RA+ cells. This clone was found once. Its antigen is as yet unknown. Original methodology: There were no quality scores in the junction-only immunoSEQ sequences, so filtering differed. Clones were read by immunoSEQ multiplex PCR, and TCRdb kept only the in-frame ones, dropping some. Clonal size and the V and J genes are those of that table, whereas D and trimming came from the DNA. Of some 600,000 clones in the sample, about 96% are singletons; the top ten hold approximately 0.1%.

Input material: naive CD8+ T cells sorted from blood. The J gene is TRBJ2-2, the V gene TRBV5-1, with TRBD2 identical over 16 bases. This clonotype originated in a woman in her thirties in good health. For the CDR3, the DNA is TGCGCCAGCAGCCAGGGACTAGCGGGAGGGTTGACCGGGGAGCTGTTTTTT. It encodes CASSQGLAGGLTGELFF.